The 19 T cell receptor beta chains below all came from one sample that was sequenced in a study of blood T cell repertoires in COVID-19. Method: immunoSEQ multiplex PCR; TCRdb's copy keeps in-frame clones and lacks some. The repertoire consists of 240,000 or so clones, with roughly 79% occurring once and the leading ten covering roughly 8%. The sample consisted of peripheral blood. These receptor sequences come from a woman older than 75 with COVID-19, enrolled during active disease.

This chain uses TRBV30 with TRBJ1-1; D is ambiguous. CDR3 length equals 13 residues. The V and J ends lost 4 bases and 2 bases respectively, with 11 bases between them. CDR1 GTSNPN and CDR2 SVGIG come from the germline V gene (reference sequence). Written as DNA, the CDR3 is TGTGCCTGGATTAGACGGGAAAACACTGAAGCTTTCTTT. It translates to CAWIRRENTEAFF. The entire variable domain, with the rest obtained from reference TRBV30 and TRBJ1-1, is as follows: SQTIHQWPATLVQPVGSPLSLECTVEGTSNPNLYWYRQAAGRGLQLLFYSVGIGQISSEVPQNLSASRPQDRQFILSSKKLLLSDSGFYLCAWIRRENTEAFFGQGTRLTVV.

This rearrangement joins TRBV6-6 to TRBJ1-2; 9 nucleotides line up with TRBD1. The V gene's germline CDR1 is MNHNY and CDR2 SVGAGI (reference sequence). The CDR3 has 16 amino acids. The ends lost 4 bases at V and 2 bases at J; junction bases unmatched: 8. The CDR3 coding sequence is TGTGCCAGCAGTTCCAACTCACAGGGGGCAAACTATGGCTACACCTTC. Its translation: CASSSNSQGANYGYTF.

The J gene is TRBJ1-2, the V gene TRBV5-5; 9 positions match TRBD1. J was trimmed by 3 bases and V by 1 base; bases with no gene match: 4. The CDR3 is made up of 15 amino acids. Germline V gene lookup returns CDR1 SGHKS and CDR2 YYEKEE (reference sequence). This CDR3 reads CASSLWDRDYYGYTF. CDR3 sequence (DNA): TGTGCCAGCAGCTTGTGGGACAGGGATTACTATGGCTACACCTTC. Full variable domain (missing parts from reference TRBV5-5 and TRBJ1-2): DAGVTQSPTHLIKTRGQQVTLRCSPISGHKSVSWYQQVLGQGPQFIFQYYEKEERGRGNFPDRFSARQFPNYSSELNVNALLLGDSALYLCASSLWDRDYYGYTFGSGTRLTVV.

The CDR3 region has the DNA TGTGCCAGCATGGGGGCTTACAGGGGTGCCCAAAACATTCAGTACTTC. Protein sequence: CASMGAYRGAQNIQYF. This chain links TRBV28 with TRBJ2-4, with TRBD1 matching over 7 bases. Germline values: CDR1 MDHEN, CDR2 SYDVKM. The CDR3 is made up of 16 amino acids. Trimming removed 7 bases from V and 5 bases from J; junction bases left unmatched: 14.

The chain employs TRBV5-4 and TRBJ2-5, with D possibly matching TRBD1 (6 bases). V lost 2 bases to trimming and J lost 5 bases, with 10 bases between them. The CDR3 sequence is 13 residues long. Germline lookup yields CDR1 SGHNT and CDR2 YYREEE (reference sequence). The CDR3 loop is CASSLRGSETQYF. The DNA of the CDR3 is TGTGCCAGCAGCTTAAGGGGGAGTGAGACCCAGTACTTC.

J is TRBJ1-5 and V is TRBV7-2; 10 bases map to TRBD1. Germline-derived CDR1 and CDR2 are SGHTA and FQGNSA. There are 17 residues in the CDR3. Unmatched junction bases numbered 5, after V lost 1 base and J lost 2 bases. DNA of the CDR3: TGTGCCAGCAGCTTAGGGACAGGGGGAAGTGGCAATCAGCCCCAGCATTTT. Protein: CASSLGTGGSGNQPQHF.

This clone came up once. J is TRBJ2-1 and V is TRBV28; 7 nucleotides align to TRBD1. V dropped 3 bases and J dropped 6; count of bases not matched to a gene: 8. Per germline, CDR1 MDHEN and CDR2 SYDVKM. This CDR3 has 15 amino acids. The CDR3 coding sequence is TGTGCCAGCAGTTTCCCCTCGACAGGGATCAATGAGCAGTTCTTC. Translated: CASSFPSTGINEQFF.

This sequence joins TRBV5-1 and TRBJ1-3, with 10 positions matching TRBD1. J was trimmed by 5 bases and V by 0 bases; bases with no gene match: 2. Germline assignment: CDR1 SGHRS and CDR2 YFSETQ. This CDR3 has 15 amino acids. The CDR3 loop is CASSLGQGARNTIYF. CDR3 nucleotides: TGCGCCAGCAGCTTGGGACAGGGGGCTCGAAACACCATATATTTT.

This CDR3 is CASSLTGGIAEAFF. CDR3 coding DNA: TGTGCCAGCAGCTTAACAGGAGGAATAGCTGAAGCTTTCTTT. The V call is TRBV7-3, the J call TRBJ1-1; D gene uncertain. The length of the CDR3 is 14 residues. V was shortened by 0 bases and J by 6 bases, with 11 bases between the two germline ends. CDR1 SGHTA and CDR2 FQGTGA come from the germline V gene. The whole variable domain, filled in from reference TRBV7-3 and TRBJ1-1, reads GAGVSQTPSNKVTEKGKYVELRCDPISGHTALYWYRQSLGQGPEFLIYFQGTGAADDSGLPNDRFFAVRPEGSVSTLKIQRTERGDSAVYLCASSLTGGIAEAFFGQGTRLTVV.

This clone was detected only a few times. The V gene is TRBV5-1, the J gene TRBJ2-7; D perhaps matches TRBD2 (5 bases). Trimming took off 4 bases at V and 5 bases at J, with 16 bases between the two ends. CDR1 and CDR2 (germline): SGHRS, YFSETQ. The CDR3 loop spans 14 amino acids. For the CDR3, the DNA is TGCGCCAGCAGCGGGTGGATGGAGGACCACGAGCAGTACTTC. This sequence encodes CASSGWMEDHEQYF.

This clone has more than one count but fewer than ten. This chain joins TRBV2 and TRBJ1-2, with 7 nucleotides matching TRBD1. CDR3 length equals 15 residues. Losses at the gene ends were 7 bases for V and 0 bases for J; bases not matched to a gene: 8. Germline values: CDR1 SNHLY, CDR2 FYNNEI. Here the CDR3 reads CASNRDRSPNYGYTF. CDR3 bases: TGTGCCAGCAACCGGGACAGATCCCCTAACTATGGCTACACCTTC.

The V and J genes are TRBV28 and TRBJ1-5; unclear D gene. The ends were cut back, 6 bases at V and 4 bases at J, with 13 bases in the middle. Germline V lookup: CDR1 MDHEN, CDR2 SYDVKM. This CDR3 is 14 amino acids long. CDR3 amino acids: CASRGGFGNQPQHF. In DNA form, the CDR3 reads TGTGCCAGCAGGGGAGGGTTTGGGAATCAGCCCCAGCATTTT.

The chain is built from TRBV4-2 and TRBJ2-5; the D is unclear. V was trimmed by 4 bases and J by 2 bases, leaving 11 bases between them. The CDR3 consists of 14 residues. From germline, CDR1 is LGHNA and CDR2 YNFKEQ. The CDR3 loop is CASSPYREQETQYF. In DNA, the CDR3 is TGTGCCAGCAGCCCTTACAGAGAACAAGAGACCCAGTACTTC.

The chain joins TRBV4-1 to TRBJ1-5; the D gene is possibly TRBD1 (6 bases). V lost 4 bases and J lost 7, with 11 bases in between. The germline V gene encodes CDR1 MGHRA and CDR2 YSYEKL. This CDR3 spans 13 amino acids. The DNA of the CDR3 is TGCGCCAGCAGCCGGGGGCAAGGACAGCCCCAGCATTTT. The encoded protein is CASSRGQGQPQHF.

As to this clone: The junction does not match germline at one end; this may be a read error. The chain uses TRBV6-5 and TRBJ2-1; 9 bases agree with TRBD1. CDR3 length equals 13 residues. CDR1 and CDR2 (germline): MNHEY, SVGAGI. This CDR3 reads CASSMSWDREPFF. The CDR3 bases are TGTGCCAGCAGTATGAGCTGGGACAGGGAGCCGTTCTTC.

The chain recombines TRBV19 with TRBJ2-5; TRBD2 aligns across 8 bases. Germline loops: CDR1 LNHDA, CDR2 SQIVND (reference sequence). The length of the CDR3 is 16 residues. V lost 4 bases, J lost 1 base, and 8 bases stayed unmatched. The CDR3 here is CASSTPGGIGQETQYF. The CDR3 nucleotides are TGTGCCAGTAGTACCCCGGGAGGGATTGGCCAAGAGACCCAGTACTTC.

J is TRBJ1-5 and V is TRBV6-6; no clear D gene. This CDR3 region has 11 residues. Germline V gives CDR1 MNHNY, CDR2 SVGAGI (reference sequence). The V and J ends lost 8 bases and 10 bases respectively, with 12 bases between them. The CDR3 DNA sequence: TGTGCCAGCGGAAAACGGGAACCCCAGCATTTT. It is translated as CASGKREPQHF.

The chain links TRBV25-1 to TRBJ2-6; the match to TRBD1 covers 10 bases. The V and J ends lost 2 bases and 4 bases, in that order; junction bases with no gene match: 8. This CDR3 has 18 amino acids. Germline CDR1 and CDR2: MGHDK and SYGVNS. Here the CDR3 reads CASSETPGQGSGANVLTF. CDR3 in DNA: TGTGCCAGCAGTGAAACTCCGGGACAGGGGAGCGGGGCCAACGTCCTGACTTTC.

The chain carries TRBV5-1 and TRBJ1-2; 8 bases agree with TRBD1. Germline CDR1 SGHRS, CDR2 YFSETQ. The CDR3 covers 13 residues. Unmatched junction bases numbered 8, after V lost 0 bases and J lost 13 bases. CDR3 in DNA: TGCGCCAGCAGCTTGGCGCAGGGGGCGGGCAGCACCTTC. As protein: CASSLAQGAGSTF.